This TCR beta chain was profiled in a study of T cell clonotyping in hematopoietic cell transplantation. The sample holds one count of this clone. Its specificity is unknown. One end of the junction is discordant with germline, which a read error may explain. Profiling relied on immunoSEQ multiplex PCR, and the TCRdb table lists in-frame clones only, not all of them. This table has roughly 8,000 clones, roughly 79% appearing once. The CDR3 extends over 13 amino acids. Germline CDR1 reads SQVTM; CDR2 reads ANQGSEA. Study-level points and caveats: Few recipient clonotypes overlapped donors; over 95% were de novo at given depth. After transplant, recipient diversity fell while pathologically expanded clonotypes grew through day 180.

This chain joins TRBV29-1 and TRBJ1-1; the D gene is possibly TRBD1 (5 bases). This receptor was identified in a female patient aged 50 to 60 who had an allogeneic stem cell transplant from an unrelated donor, so the T cells may come from the graft donor. Some clones in this sample may be carry-over from other donors' samples. This sample comprised peripheral blood mononuclear cells, obtained 180 days after allogeneic stem cell transplant. CDR3 bases: TGCGGCGTTGAGGAGGGGCTAAACACTGAAGCTTTCTTT. It encodes CGVEEGLNTEAFF.